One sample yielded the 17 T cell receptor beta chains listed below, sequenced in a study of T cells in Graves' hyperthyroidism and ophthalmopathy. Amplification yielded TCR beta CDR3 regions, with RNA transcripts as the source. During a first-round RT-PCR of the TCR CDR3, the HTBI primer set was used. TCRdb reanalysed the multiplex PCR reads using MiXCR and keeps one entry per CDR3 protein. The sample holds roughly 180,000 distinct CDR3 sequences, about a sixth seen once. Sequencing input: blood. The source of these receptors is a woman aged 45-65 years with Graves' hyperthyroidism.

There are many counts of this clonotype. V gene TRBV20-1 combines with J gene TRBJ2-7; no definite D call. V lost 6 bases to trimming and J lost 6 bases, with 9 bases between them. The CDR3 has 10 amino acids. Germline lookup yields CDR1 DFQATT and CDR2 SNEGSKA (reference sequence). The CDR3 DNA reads TGCAGTGCAGACGGGCTCGAGCAGTACTTC. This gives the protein CSADGLEQYF.

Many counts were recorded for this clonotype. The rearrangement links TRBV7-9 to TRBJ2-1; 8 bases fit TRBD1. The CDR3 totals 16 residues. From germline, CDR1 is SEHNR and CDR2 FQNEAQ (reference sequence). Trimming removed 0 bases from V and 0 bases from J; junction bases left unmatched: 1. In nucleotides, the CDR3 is TGTGCCAGCAGCTTAGCGGGGACAGGCTCCTACAATGAGCAGTTCTTC. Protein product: CASSLAGTGSYNEQFF.

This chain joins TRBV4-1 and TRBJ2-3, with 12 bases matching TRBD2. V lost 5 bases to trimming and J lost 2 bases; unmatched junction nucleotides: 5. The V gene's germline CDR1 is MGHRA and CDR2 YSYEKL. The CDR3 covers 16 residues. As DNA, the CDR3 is TGCGCCAGCAGCACCCGACTAGCGGGGGACACAGATACGCAGTATTTT. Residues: CASSTRLAGDTDTQYF.

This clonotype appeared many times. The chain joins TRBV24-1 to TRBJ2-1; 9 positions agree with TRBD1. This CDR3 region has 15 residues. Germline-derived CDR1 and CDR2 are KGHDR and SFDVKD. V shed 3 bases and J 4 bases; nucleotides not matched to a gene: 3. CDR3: CATSDPGQGYNEQFF. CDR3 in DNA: TGTGCCACCAGTGATCCGGGACAGGGTTACAATGAGCAGTTCTTC.

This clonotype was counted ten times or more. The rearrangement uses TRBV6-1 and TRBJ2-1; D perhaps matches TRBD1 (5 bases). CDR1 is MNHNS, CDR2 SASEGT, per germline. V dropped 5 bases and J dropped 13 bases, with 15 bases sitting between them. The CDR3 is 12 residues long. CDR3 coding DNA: TGTGCCAGCAGTCCGAATATGGGGCCTCAGTTCTTC. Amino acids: CASSPNMGPQFF.

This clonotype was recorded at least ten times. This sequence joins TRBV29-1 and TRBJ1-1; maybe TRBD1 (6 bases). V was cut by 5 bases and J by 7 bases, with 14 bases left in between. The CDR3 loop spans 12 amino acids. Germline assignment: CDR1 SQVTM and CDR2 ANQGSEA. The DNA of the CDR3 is TGCAGCGTTTCTTTCGGACAGCTTGAAGCTTTCTTT. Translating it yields CSVSFGQLEAFF.

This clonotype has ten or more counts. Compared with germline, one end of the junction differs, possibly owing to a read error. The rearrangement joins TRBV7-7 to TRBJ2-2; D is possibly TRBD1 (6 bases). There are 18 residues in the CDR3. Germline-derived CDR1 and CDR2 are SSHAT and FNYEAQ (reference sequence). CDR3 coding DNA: TGTGCTAGCAGCCCACTTCGTCAGGAGACAGGGAACACCGGGGAGCTGTTTTTT. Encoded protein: CASSPLRQETGNTGELFF.

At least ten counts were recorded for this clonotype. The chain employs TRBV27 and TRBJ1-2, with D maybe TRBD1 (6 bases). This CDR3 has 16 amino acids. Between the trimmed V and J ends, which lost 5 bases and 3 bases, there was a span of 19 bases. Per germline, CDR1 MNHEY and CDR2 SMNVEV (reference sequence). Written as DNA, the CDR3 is TGTGCCAGCAGTCAGTCGGGGGGGGCGCTTTACTATGGCTACACCTTC. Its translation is CASSQSGGALYYGYTF.

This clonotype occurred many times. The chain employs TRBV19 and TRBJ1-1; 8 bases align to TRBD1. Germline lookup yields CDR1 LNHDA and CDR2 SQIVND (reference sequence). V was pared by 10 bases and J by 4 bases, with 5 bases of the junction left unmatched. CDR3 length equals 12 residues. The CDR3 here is CATQTGGTEAFF. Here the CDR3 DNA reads TGTGCCACCCAAACAGGGGGCACTGAAGCTTTCTTT.

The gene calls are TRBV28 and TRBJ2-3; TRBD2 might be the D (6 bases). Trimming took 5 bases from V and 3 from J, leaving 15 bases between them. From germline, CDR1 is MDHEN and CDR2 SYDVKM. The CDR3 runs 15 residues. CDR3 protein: CASSLERTITDTQYF. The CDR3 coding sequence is TGTGCCAGCAGTCTTGAAAGGACTATAACAGATACGCAGTATTTT.

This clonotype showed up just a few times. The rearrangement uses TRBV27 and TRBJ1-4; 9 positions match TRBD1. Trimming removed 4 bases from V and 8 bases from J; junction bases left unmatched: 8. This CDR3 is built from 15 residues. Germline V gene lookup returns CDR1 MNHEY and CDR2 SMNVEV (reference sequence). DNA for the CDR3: TGTGCCAGCAGTTCCTCACAGGGGGCGCGGGAAAAACTGTTTTTT. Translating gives CASSSSQGAREKLFF.

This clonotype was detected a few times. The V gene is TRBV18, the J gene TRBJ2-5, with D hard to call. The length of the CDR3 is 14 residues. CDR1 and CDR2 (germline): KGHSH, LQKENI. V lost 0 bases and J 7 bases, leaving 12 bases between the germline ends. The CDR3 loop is CASSPPQPLRTQYF. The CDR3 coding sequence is TGTGCCAGCTCACCACCACAGCCCCTCAGGACCCAGTACTTC.

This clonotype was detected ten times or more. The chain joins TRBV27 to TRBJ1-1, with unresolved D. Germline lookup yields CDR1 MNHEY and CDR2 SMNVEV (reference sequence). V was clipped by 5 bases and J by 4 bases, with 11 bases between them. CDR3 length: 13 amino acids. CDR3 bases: TGTGCCAGCAGTATCAAAGGGTTCACTGAAGCTTTCTTT. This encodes CASSIKGFTEAFF.

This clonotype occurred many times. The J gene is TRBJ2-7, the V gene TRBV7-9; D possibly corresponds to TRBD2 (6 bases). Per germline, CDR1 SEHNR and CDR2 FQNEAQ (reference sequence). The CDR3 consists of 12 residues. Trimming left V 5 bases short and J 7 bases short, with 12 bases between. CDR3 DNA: TGTGCCAGCAGCCCGACCGCGGGGGAGCAGTACTTC. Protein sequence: CASSPTAGEQYF.

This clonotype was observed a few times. This CDR3 is CASSLTGQGGEKLFF. In DNA form, the CDR3 reads TGTGCCAGCAGCCTTACCGGACAGGGTGGTGAAAAACTGTTTTTT. J is TRBJ1-4 and V is TRBV5-4; 8 positions match TRBD1. Germline-derived CDR1 and CDR2 are SGHNT and YYREEE (reference sequence). The CDR3 is made up of 15 amino acids. V trimming: 4 bases; J trimming: 7 bases; junction bases outside the gene matches: 9.

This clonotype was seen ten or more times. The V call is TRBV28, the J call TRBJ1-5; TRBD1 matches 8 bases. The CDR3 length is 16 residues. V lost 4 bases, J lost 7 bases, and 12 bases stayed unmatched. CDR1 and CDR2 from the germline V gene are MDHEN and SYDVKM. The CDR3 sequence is CASSSPSGQGGQPQHF. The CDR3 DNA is TGTGCCAGCAGTTCCCCCTCCGGACAGGGTGGGCAGCCCCAGCATTTT.

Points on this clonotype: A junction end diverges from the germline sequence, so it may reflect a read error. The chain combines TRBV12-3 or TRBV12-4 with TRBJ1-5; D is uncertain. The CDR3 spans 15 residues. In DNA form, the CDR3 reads TGTGCCAGCAGTTACGGGTCCGATAGCAATCAGCCCCAGCATTTC. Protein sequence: CASSYGSDSNQPQHF.